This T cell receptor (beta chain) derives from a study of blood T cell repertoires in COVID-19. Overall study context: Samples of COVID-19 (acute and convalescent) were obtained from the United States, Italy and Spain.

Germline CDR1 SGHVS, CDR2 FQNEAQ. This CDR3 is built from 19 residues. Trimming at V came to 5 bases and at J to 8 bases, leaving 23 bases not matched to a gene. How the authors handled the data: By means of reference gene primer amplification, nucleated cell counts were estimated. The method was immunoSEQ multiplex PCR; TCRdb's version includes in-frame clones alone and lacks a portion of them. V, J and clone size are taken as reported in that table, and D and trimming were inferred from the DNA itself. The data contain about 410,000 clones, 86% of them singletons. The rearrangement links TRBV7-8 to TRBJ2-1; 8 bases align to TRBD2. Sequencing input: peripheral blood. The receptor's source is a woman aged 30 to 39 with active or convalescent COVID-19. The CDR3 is CASSPRRSGTGGLSDEQFF. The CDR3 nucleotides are TGTGCCAGCAGCCCCAGACGGAGTGGAACGGGAGGGCTCTCGGATGAGCAGTTCTTC.